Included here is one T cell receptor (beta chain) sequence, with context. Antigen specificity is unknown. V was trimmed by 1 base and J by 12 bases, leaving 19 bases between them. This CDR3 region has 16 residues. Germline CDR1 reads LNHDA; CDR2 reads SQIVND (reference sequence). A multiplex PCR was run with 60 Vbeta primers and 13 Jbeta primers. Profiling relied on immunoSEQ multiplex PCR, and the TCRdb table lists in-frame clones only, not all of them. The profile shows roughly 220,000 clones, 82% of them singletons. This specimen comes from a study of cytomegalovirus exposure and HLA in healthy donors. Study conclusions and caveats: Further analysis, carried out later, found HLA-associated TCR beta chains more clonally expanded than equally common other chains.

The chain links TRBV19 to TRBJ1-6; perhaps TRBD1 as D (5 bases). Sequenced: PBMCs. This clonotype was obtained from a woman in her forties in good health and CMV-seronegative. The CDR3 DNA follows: TGTGCCAGTAGTATAGCCACCAGGGCCCCCCCCAGACCCCTCCACTTT. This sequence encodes CASSIATRAPPRPLHF. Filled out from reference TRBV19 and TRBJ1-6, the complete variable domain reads DGGITQSPKYLFRKEGQNVTLSCEQNLNHDAMYWYRQDPGQGLRLIYYSQIVNDFQKGDIAEGYSVSREKKESFPLTVTSAQKNPTAFYLCASSIATRAPPRPLHFGNGTRLTVT.